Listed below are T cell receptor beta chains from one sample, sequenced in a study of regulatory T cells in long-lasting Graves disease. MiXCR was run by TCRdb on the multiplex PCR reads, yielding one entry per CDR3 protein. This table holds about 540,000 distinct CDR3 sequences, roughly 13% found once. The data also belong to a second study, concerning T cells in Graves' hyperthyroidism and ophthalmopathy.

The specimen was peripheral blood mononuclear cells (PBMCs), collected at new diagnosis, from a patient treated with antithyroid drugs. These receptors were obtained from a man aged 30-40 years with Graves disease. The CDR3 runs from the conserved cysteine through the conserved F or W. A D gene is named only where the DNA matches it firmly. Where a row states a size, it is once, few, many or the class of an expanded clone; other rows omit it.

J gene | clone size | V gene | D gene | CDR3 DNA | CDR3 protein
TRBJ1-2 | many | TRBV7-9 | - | TGTGCCAGCAGCACCGGGACCCACTCTTACTATGGCTACACCTTC | CASSTGTHSYYGYTF
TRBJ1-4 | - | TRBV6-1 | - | TGTGCCAGCTTTGGTGAAAAACTGTTTTTT | CASFGEKLFF
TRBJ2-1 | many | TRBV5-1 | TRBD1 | TGCGCCAGCAGCAGGGGGACCGCAGGGGGCGTTCGGCAGTTCTTC | CASSRGTAGGVRQFF
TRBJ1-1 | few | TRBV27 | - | TGTGCCAGCAGTTTAAGAAGCTTCATGAACACTGAAGCTTTCTTT | CASSLRSFMNTEAFF
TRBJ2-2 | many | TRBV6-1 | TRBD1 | TGTGCCAGCGCCGCCACAGGGGGTAACACCGGGGAGCTGTTTTTT | CASAATGGNTGELFF
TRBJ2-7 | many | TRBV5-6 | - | TGTGCCAGCAGCTTGCCTTTCGGGGTGCTCTACGAGCAGTACTTC | CASSLPFGVLYEQYF
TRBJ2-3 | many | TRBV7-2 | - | TGTGCCAGCACCCAAGGGGGGGGAGCAGATACGCAGTATTTT | CASTQGGGADTQYF
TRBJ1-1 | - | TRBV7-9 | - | TGTGCCAGCACCCCTGGGGGTTCTCTTGACACTGAAGCTTTCTTT | CASTPGGSLDTEAFF
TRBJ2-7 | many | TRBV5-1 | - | TGTGCCAGCAGCTTAGGCTCTGCCAGCTCCTACGAGCAGTACTTC | CASSLGSASSYEQYF
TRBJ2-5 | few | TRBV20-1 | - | TGCAGTGCCGTTCAGGGGACCCAAGAGACCCAGTACTTC | CSAVQGTQETQYF
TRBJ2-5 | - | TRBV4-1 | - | TGCGCCAGCAGCCAAGAGCCAGGGATCATCGGAGAGACCCAGTACTTC | CASSQEPGIIGETQYF
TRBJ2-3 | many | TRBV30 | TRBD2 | TGTGCCTGGACCCGTGGGACTACCCTGAGCACAGATACGCAGTATTTT | CAWTRGTTLSTDTQYF
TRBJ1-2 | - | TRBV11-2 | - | TGTGCCAGCAGCTTAGTGGGCCCCACGGATGGCTACACCTTC | CASSLVGPTDGYTF
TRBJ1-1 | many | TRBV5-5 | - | TGTGCCAGCAGCTCCGCTAATTTGGGGATTGAAGCTTTCTTT | CASSSANLGIEAFF
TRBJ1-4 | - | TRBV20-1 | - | TGCAGTGCTATACAGGGTTTACGTGAAAAACTGTTTTTT | CSAIQGLREKLFF
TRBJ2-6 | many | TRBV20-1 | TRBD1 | TGCAGTGCCAGGTTGGACAGGGCCGGGGCCAACGTCCTGACTTTC | CSARLDRAGANVLTF
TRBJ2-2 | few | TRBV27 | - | TGTGCCAGCAGTTCGCTCGACCCGCGGGCCGGGGAGCTGTTTTTT | CASSSLDPRAGELFF
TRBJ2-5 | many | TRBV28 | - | TGTGCCACCTACGAGACCCAGTACTTC | CATYETQYF
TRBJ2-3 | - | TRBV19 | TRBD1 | TGTGCCAGTAGTAGTAGGGGGCAGGATACGCAGTATTTT | CASSSRGQDTQYF
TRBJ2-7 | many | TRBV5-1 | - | TGCGCCAGCAGCTTGGAGGGCCAGTCCTACGAGCAGTACTTC | CASSLEGQSYEQYF
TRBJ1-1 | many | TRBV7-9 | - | TGTGCCAGCAGCTCCCGCAACACTGAAGCTTTCTTT | CASSSRNTEAFF
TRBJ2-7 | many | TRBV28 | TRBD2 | TGTGCCTCCACGGTAGCGGGGAGAATCAACGAGCAGTACTTC | CASTVAGRINEQYF
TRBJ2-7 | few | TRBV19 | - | TGTGCCACCGAGGACGGAGGAAGCTCCTACGAGCAGTACTTC | CATEDGGSSYEQYF
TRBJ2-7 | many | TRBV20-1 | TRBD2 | TGCAGTGCCTCCGGGACTAGCGGGATCCAAAACTACGAGCAGTACTTC | CSASGTSGIQNYEQYF
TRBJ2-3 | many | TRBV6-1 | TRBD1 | TGTGCCAGCACCACACCCGGGACAGGGACAGATACGCAGTATTTT | CASTTPGTGTDTQYF
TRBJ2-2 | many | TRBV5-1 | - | TGCGCCAGCAGCCGACAGACGAACACCGGGGAGCTGTTTTTT | CASSRQTNTGELFF
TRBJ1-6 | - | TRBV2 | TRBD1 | TGTGCCAGCAGTGAAGGCGGGACAGGGATTTCACCCCTCCACTTT | CASSEGGTGISPLHF
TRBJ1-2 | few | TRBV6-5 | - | TGTGCCAGCAGTTACCAATGGGGGCCCCAGTATGGCTACACCTTC | CASSYQWGPQYGYTF
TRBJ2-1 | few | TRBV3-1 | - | TGTGCCAGCAGCCAAGGGACTCTAGGGATCGGTGAGCAGTTCTTC | CASSQGTLGIGEQFF
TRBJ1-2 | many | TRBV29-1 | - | TGCAGCGTTGTTAGGCAGGCAGACTATGGCTACACCTTC | CSVVRQADYGYTF
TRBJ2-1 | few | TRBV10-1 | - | TGCGCCAGCGGCCCGTCTTTGAACAATGAGCAGTTCTTC | CASGPSLNNEQFF
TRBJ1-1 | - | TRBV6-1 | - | TGTGCCAGCAATCCGACAGGACGTCTGAACACTGAAGCTTTCTTT | CASNPTGRLNTEAFF
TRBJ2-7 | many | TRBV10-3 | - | TGTGCCATCAGTGATATGGATTCTGGCTACGAGCAGTACTTC | CAISDMDSGYEQYF
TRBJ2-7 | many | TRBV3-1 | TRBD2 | TGTGCCAGCAGGCCTAGCGGGAGAGGGAGGTACGAGCAGTACTTC | CASRPSGRGRYEQYF
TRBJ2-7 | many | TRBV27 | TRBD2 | TGTGCCAGCAGAACCCCGGGACTAGCGGGGAGTCGAGCCTACGAGCAGTACTTC | CASRTPGLAGSRAYEQYF
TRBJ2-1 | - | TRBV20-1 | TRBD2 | TGCAGTGCTCCGGGAGGGACTAGCGGATACAATGAGCAGTTCTTC | CSAPGGTSGYNEQFF
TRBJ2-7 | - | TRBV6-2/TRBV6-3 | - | TGTGCCAGCAGTTCTGGAGGCGTCACCCTCAGGGGATTCTACGAGCAGTACTTC | CASSSGGVTLRGFYEQYF